The 27 T cell receptor beta chains below come from one sample, sequenced in a study of HIV-infected patients and healthy controls (dated by TCRdb to 2014 to 2015). The library was made by 5' RACE. Sequencing instrument: Illumina MiSeq. SuperScript III was used to reverse transcribe 500 ng RNA with primers targeting the alpha and beta constant regions. Separate libraries for the alpha and beta chains were generated through chain-specific third strand synthesis that incorporated multiplexing indices. The public reads were reanalyzed by TCRdb: fastp trimming at Q25, MiXCR alignment, in-frame beta chains only. Identical CDR3 protein sequences are pooled into one entry, listed with their most common genes and DNA. Present in this sample are 13,000 to 15,000 distinct CDR3 sequences, more than 8.5% of which were seen just once. The biggest ten clones account for about 6.4% of the sample. Whole blood was used without cell fractionation, so all unsorted peripheral T cells were reflected in the repertoire.

Sequences were obtained from blood. The receptors come from an adult in good health.

CDR3 sequence: CASSDQASGGDEQFF. The CDR3 nucleotides are TGTGCCAGCAGTGACCAGGCTAGCGGGGGCGATGAGCAGTTCTTC. V is TRBV6-4 and J is TRBJ2-1; 10 nucleotides line up with TRBD2. The junction had 6 bases not matched to a gene; V was cut back by 2 bases and J by 8 bases. Germline assignment: CDR1 MRHNA and CDR2 SNTAGT. This CDR3 is built from 15 residues.

This clonotype came up many times. The V gene is TRBV7-9, the J gene TRBJ2-6; tentatively, D is TRBD2 (6 bases). In germline, CDR1 is SEHNR, CDR2 FQNEAQ (reference sequence). The CDR3 extends over 14 amino acids. V lost 5 bases to trimming and J lost 9 bases, with 14 bases between them. Here the CDR3 DNA reads TGTGCCAGCAGCCCCAGGACGGAGGGCAACGTCCTGACTTTC. Amino acids: CASSPRTEGNVLTF.

By share, this clonotype ranks as medium-sized. The chain combines TRBV27 with TRBJ1-1; the D gene is possibly TRBD1 (5 bases). The CDR3 loop spans 14 amino acids. Trimming pared 1 base from V and 5 bases from J, leaving 11 bases between. From germline, CDR1 is MNHEY and CDR2 SMNVEV (reference sequence). The CDR3 coding sequence is TGTGCCAGCAGTTTATTCGGGGCCGGGACTGAAGCTTTCTTT. Translating gives CASSLFGAGTEAFF.

The genes are TRBV20-1 and TRBJ2-1; 9 bases match TRBD2. CDR1 and CDR2 from the germline V gene are DFQATT and SNEGSKA (reference sequence). The CDR3 extends over 17 amino acids. V was pared by 0 bases and J by 4 bases, with 10 bases of the junction left unmatched. Here the CDR3 reads CSARDPPASGIYNEQFF. DNA for the CDR3: TGCAGTGCTAGAGACCCGCCGGCTAGCGGGATTTACAATGAGCAGTTCTTC.

This clonotype was seen ten or more times. This chain's CDR3 is CASSVGATATYEQYF. The CDR3 coding sequence is TGTGCCAGCAGCGTAGGCGCGACAGCGACCTACGAGCAGTACTTC. This chain connects TRBV9 to TRBJ2-7, with D maybe TRBD1 (5 bases). With 0 bases removed from V and 2 bases from J, the gap between germline ends came to 12 bases. The CDR3 is 15 amino acids. Germline V gene sequence: CDR1 SGDLS, CDR2 YYNGEE.

This clonotype was seen at least ten times. V usage is TRBV19 and J usage is TRBJ2-6; the D gene is possibly TRBD1 (5 bases). V lost 0 bases and J lost 2, with 11 bases in between. Germline loops: CDR1 LNHDA, CDR2 SQIVND (reference sequence). This CDR3 has 17 amino acids. CDR3 sequence reads: CASSIDGLGAGANVLTF. Written as DNA, the CDR3 is TGTGCCAGTAGTATAGACGGGCTAGGGGCTGGGGCCAACGTCCTGACTTTC.

This chain uses TRBV7-2 with TRBJ1-6; a weak D match, TRBD1 (5 bases). Germline V CDR1 and CDR2: SGHTA, FQGNSA. The CDR3 contains 15 residues. V was trimmed by 1 base and J by 7 bases, leaving 11 bases between them. The CDR3 is CASSLGPAGNSPLHF. CDR3 DNA: TGTGCCAGCAGCTTAGGTCCCGCAGGGAATTCACCCCTCCACTTT.

This clonotype has at least ten counts. The chain carries TRBV12-3 or TRBV12-4 and TRBJ1-1; 7 bases are a match to TRBD1. The junction had 4 bases not matched to a gene; V was cut back by 5 bases and J by 1 base. This CDR3 is 14 amino acids long. The CDR3 DNA is TGTGCCAGCAGTCCGGGACAGACGAACACTGAAGCTTTCTTT. Its protein is CASSPGQTNTEAFF.

This chain uses TRBV20-1 with TRBJ2-1, with TRBD2 matching 14 bases. CDR3 length: 16 amino acids. Germline V gene lookup returns CDR1 DFQATT and CDR2 SNEGSKA (reference sequence). V gave up 4 bases and J gave up 3 bases; unmatched junction bases: 5. This CDR3 reads CSANGLAGGIYNEQFF. For the CDR3, the DNA is TGCAGTGCTAATGGACTAGCGGGAGGTATCTACAATGAGCAGTTCTTC.

Relative to its sample, this clonotype is medium-sized. V and J are TRBV13 and TRBJ2-7, with 8 bases matching TRBD2. Unmatched junction bases numbered 22, after V lost 5 bases and J lost 4 bases. This CDR3 has 19 amino acids. Germline V lookup: CDR1 PRHDT, CDR2 FYEKMQ (reference sequence). The chain's CDR3 is CASSPTGSGGTHQRYEQYF. The CDR3 coding sequence is TGTGCCAGCAGCCCTACGGGAAGCGGGGGAACTCACCAAAGGTACGAGCAGTACTTC.

J is TRBJ1-4 and V is TRBV7-6; 7 positions match TRBD1. The CDR3 length is 17 residues. In germline, CDR1 is SGHVS, CDR2 FNYEAQ. The V gene end was trimmed by 3 bases and the J gene end by 8 bases; junction bases not matched to a gene: 15. CDR3 nucleotide sequence: TGTGCCAGCAGCTTGGGGACAGCCGCATCCTCCCCAGAAAAACTGTTTTTT. This encodes CASSLGTAASSPEKLFF.

This clonotype was counted many times. This rearrangement joins TRBV20-1 to TRBJ1-1; D call uncertain. CDR3 size: 14 residues. In germline, CDR1 is DFQATT, CDR2 SNEGSKA (reference sequence). V lost 1 base and J lost 4, with 13 bases in between. The CDR3 DNA is TGCAGTGCTAGAGCGGCTTCCGGGATCACTGAAGCTTTCTTT. This encodes CSARAASGITEAFF.

The V and J genes are TRBV7-9 and TRBJ2-7, with TRBD2 identical over 8 bases. Germline lookup yields CDR1 SEHNR and CDR2 FQNEAQ (reference sequence). V gave up 5 bases and J gave up 5 bases; unmatched junction bases: 8. This CDR3 region has 14 residues. The chain's CDR3 is CASSNIAGSNEQYF. CDR3 DNA: TGTGCCAGCAGCAATATAGCGGGATCTAACGAGCAGTACTTC.

This clonotype turned up a few times. The chain joins TRBV7-8 to TRBJ1-6; 9 bases match TRBD1. The germline V gene has CDR1 SGHVS and CDR2 FQNEAQ. Trimming at V came to 5 bases and at J to 8 bases, leaving 13 bases not matched to a gene. The CDR3 is 17 amino acids. In nucleotides, the CDR3 is TGTGCCAGCAGCCCCCCCCGGGACAGGGTGTGGGATTCACCCCTCCACTTT. Residues: CASSPPRDRVWDSPLHF.

This clonotype was counted many times. The chain employs TRBV19 and TRBJ2-7, with a weak D call TRBD1 (5 bases). The CDR3 runs to 14 residues. Germline lookup yields CDR1 LNHDA and CDR2 SQIVND (reference sequence). Trimming stripped 6 bases from V and 0 bases from J, with 12 bases between. This CDR3 reads CASSRQPSSYEQYF. In nucleotides, the CDR3 is TGTGCCAGTAGCCGACAGCCCAGCTCCTACGAGCAGTACTTC.

The table lists this clonotype with many counts. V usage is TRBV3-1 and J usage is TRBJ1-1; 7 nucleotides match TRBD1. Trimming took 4 bases from V and 3 from J; bases not matched to a gene: 5. The germline CDR1 and CDR2 sequences are LGHDT and YNNKEL (reference sequence). The CDR3 length is 14 residues. This CDR3 reads CASSRQGADTEAFF. CDR3 nucleotide sequence: TGTGCCAGCAGCCGACAGGGAGCGGACACTGAAGCTTTCTTT. Complete variable domain (other parts from reference TRBV3-1 and TRBJ1-1): DTAVSQTPKYLVTQMGNDKSIKCEQNLGHDTMYWYKQDSKKFLKIMFSYNNKELIINETVPNRFSPKSPDKAHLNLHINSLELGDSAVYFCASSRQGADTEAFFGQGTRLTVV.

The chain employs TRBV10-3 and TRBJ2-1; unclear D gene. V gave up 3 bases and J gave up 8 bases, with 5 bases separating them. Looked up from germline, CDR1 is ENHRY and CDR2 is SYGVKD. The CDR3 loop spans 11 amino acids. The CDR3 here is CAISDWDEQFF. Here the CDR3 DNA reads TGTGCCATCAGTGATTGGGATGAGCAGTTCTTC.

At least ten counts were recorded for this clonotype. The J gene is TRBJ2-2, the V gene TRBV7-2, with 7 nucleotides matching TRBD2. This CDR3 contains 14 residues. CDR1 SGHTA and CDR2 FQGNSA come from the germline V gene. The ends lost 1 base at V and 12 bases at J; junction bases unmatched: 8. The CDR3 sequence: CASSLDWGGEKLFF. CDR3 DNA sequence: TGTGCCAGCAGCTTAGATTGGGGGGGGGAAAAGCTGTTTTTT.

In its sample, this clonotype was seen many times. The chain joins TRBV30 to TRBJ2-3, with D possibly matching TRBD2 (5 bases). The V gene's germline CDR1 is GTSNPN and CDR2 SVGIG (reference sequence). V was pared by 0 bases and J by 6 bases, with 10 bases between. The length of the CDR3 is 13 residues. For the CDR3, the DNA is TGTGCCTGGAGTGTACGGGAAAGGGATACGCAGTATTTT. As protein: CAWSVRERDTQYF. The full variable domain, completed using reference TRBV30 and TRBJ2-3, is SQTIHQWPATLVQPVGSPLSLECTVEGTSNPNLYWYRQAAGRGLQLLFYSVGIGQISSEVPQNLSASRPQDRQFILSSKKLLLSDSGFYLCAWSVRERDTQYFGPGTRLTVL.

This clonotype has ten or more counts. The rearrangement joins TRBV30 to TRBJ1-2, with D unresolved. The CDR3 covers 13 residues. V was pared by 2 bases and J by 4 bases, with 11 bases between. CDR1 and CDR2 from the germline V gene are GTSNPN and SVGIG (reference sequence). The CDR3 DNA reads TGTGCCTGGAGTCCGGGCGTACTCTATGGCTACACCTTC. This codes for CAWSPGVLYGYTF.

This clonotype was counted at least ten times. The chain uses TRBV20-1 and TRBJ1-1; possible D gene TRBD1, 5 bases. V was clipped by 2 bases and J by 8 bases, with 12 bases between them. Germline V CDR1 and CDR2: DFQATT, SNEGSKA (reference sequence). The CDR3 runs 12 residues. This chain's CDR3 is CSARNQGEEAFF. Here the CDR3 DNA reads TGCAGTGCTAGAAATCAGGGCGAAGAAGCTTTCTTT.

In its sample, this clonotype ranks as medium-sized. V is TRBV20-1 and J is TRBJ2-7, with D perhaps matching TRBD2 (5 bases). This CDR3 is 12 amino acids long. Germline V gene data show CDR1 as DFQATT and CDR2 as SNEGSKA (reference sequence). Trimming took 3 bases from V and 4 from J, leaving 10 bases between them. CDR3 protein: CSASVREYEQYF. As DNA, the CDR3 is TGCAGTGCTAGTGTCCGGGAATACGAGCAGTACTTC.

V usage is TRBV7-2 and J usage is TRBJ1-5, with TRBD1 matching 9 bases. Unmatched junction bases numbered 3, after V lost 5 bases and J lost 1 base. This CDR3 region has 15 residues. CDR1 is SGHTA and CDR2 is FQGNSA in the germline V gene. CDR3 amino acids: CASSPTGGSNQPQHF. The DNA of the CDR3 is TGTGCCAGCAGCCCGACAGGGGGAAGCAATCAGCCCCAGCATTTT.

In this sample, this clonotype turned up many times. The chain carries TRBV7-2 and TRBJ2-7; D gene unclear. Trimming pared 2 bases from V and 1 base from J, leaving 9 bases between. The CDR3 contains 14 residues. Looked up from germline, CDR1 is SGHTA and CDR2 is FQGNSA. CDR3 amino acids: CASSLRSSSYEQYF. The CDR3 DNA sequence: TGTGCCAGCAGCTTAAGGTCCAGTTCCTACGAGCAGTACTTC.

This clonotype was seen many times. The chain uses TRBV18 and TRBJ2-3, with D unclear. V lost 3 bases and J lost 2, with 12 bases in between. CDR1 and CDR2 from the germline V gene are KGHSH and LQKENI. The CDR3 runs 15 residues. The CDR3 DNA reads TGTGCCAGCTCACCGCCCGGGCCAACCACAGATACGCAGTATTTT. Its translation is CASSPPGPTTDTQYF.

This clonotype was detected ten times or more. CDR3 bases: TGCAGTGCTATGAGACGGGCGGGAGGGGGCACAGATACGCAGTATTTT. It yields the protein CSAMRRAGGGTDTQYF. The J gene is TRBJ2-3, the V gene TRBV20-1; 9 bases match TRBD2. The germline V gene encodes CDR1 DFQATT and CDR2 SNEGSKA (reference sequence). The junction had 9 bases not matched to a gene; V was cut back by 4 bases and J by 1 base. This CDR3 has 16 residues.

This clonotype showed up just a few times. The rearrangement links TRBV12-3 or TRBV12-4 to TRBJ1-1; no reliable D call. The V and J ends lost 1 base and 4 bases respectively, with 7 bases between them. The CDR3 sequence is 13 residues long. The CDR3 is CASSLGWGTEAFF. CDR3 coding DNA: TGTGCCAGCAGTTTAGGGTGGGGCACTGAAGCTTTCTTT.